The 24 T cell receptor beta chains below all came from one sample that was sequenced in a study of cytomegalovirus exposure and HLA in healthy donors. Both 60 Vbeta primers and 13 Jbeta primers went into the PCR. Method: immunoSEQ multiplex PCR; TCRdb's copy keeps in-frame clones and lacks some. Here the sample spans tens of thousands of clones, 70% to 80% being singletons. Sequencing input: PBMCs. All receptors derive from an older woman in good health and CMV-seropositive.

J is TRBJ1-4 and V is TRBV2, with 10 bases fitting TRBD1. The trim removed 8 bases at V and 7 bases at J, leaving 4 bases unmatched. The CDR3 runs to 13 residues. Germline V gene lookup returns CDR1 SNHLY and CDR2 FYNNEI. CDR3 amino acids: CASDRGRLEKLFF. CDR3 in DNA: TGTGCCAGCGACAGGGGGCGCCTTGAAAAACTGTTTTTT.

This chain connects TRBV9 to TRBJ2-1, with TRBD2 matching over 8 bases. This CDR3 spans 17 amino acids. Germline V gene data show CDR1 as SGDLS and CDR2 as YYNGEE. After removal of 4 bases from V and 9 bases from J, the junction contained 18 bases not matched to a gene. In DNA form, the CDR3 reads TGTGCCAGCAGCATTGATCTAGCGGGCCCTAGGAAAGGTGAGCAGTTCTTC. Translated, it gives CASSIDLAGPRKGEQFF.

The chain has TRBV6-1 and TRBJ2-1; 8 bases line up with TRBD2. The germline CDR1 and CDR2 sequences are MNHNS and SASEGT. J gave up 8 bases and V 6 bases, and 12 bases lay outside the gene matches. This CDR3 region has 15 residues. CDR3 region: CASSKQAGGNYEQFF. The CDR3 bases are TGTGCCAGCAGCAAGCAGGCGGGGGGAAACTATGAGCAGTTCTTC.

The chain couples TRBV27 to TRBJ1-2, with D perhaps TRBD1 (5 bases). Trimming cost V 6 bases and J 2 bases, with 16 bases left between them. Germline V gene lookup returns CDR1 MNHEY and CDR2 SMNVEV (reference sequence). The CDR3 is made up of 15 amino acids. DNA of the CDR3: TGTGCCAGCAGCCCCGCGGGACGGATAAACTATGGCTACACCTTC. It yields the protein CASSPAGRINYGYTF.

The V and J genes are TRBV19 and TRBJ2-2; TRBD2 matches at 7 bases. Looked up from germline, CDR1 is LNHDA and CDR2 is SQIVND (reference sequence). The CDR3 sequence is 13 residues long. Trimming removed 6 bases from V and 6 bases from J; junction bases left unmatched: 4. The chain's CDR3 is CASRTGGSGELFF. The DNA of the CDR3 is TGTGCCAGTAGGACGGGGGGTTCCGGGGAGCTGTTTTTT.

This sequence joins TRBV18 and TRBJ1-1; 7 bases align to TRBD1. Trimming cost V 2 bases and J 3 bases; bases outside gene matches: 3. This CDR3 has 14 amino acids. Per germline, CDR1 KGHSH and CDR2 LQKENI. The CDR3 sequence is CASSPVGQDTEAFF. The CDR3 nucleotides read TGTGCCAGCTCACCAGTCGGACAGGACACTGAAGCTTTCTTT. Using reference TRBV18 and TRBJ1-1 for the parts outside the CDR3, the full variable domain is NAGVMQNPRHLVRRRGQEARLRCSPMKGHSHVYWYRQLPEEGLKFMVYLQKENIIDESGMPKERFSAEFPKEGPSILRIQQVVRGDSAAYFCASSPVGQDTEAFFGQGTRLTVV.

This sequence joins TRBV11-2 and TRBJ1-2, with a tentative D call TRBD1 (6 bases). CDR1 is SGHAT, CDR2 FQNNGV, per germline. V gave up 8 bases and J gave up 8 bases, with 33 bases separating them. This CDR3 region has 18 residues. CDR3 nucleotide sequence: TGTGCCAGCCTCCTGATACCGGTTATGGGCGTCCAAAGGGGGGGCTACACCTTC. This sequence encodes CASLLIPVMGVQRGGYTF.

The CDR3 coding sequence is TGTGCCAGCAGTGAAGGAGGCGGCTCTGGGACTGAAGCTTTCTTT. Its protein is CASSEGGGSGTEAFF. The chain recombines TRBV6-4 with TRBJ1-1; unclear D gene. The CDR3 runs to 15 residues. CDR1 and CDR2 (germline): MRHNA, SNTAGT. Trimming cost V 3 bases and J 5 bases, with 16 bases left between them.

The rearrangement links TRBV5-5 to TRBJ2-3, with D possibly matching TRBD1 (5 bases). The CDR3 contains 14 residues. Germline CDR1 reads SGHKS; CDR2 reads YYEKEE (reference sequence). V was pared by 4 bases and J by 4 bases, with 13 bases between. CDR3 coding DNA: TGTGCCAGCAGCCCTAGACAGATCGCAGATACGCAGTATTTT. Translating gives CASSPRQIADTQYF.

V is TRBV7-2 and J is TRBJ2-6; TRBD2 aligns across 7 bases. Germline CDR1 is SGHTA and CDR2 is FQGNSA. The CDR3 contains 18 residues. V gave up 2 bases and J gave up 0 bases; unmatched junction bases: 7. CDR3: CASSLRPSGNSGANVLTF. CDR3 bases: TGTGCCAGCAGCTTACGGCCTAGCGGTAACTCTGGGGCCAACGTCCTGACTTTC.

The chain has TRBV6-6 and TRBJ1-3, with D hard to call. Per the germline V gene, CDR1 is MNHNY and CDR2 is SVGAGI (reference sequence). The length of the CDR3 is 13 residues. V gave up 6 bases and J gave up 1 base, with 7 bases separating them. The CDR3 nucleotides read TGTGCCAGCAGCCCGACTTCTGGAAACACCATATATTTT. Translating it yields CASSPTSGNTIYF.

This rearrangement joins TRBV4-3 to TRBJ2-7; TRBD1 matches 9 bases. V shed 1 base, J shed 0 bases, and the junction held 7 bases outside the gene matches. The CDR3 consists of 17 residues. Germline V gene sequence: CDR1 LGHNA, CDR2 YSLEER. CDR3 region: CASSQVGTGTHSYEQYF. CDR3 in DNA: TGCGCCAGCAGCCAAGTGGGGACAGGGACCCACTCCTACGAGCAGTACTTC.

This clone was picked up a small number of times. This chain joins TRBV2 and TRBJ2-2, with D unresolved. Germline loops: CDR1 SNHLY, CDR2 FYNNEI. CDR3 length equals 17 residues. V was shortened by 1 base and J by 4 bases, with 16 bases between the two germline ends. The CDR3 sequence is CASSEEDSAFGTGELFF. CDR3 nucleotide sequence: TGTGCCAGCAGTGAAGAAGATAGTGCCTTCGGCACCGGGGAGCTGTTTTTT.

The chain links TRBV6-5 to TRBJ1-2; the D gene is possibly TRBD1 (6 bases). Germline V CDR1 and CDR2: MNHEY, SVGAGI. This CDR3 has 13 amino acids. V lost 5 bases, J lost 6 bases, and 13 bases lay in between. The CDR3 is CASSRIRQDGYTF. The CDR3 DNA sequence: TGTGCCAGCAGTCGCATTCGACAGGATGGCTACACCTTC.

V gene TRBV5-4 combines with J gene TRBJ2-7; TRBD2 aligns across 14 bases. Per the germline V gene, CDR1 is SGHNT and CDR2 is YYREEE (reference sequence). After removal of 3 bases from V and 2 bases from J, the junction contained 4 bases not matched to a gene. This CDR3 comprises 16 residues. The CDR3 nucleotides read TGTGCCAGCAGCTCGGGGGGACTAGCGGGGGCCTACGAGCAGTACTTC. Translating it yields CASSSGGLAGAYEQYF.

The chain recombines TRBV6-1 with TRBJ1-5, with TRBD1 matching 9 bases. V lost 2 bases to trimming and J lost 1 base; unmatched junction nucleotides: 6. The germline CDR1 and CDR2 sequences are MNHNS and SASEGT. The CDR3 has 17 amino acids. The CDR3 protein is CASSEMVGQGSNQPQHF. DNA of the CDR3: TGTGCCAGCAGTGAAATGGTAGGACAGGGGAGCAATCAGCCCCAGCATTTT.

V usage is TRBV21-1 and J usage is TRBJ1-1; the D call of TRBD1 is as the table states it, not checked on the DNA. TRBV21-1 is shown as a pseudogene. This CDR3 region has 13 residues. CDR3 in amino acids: CARGGQGTWWAFF. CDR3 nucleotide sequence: TGTGCCAGAGGTGGACAGGGGACGTGGTGGGCTTTCTTT.

DNA of the CDR3: TGTGCCAGCAGCTTAAAAACAGGTAAAAACATTCAGTACTTC. Translation: CASSLKTGKNIQYF. V usage is TRBV7-3 and J usage is TRBJ2-5; maybe TRBD1 (5 bases). With the DNA end fitting TRBJ2-4 better, the J assignment may be wrong. Germline CDR1 and CDR2: SGHTA and FQGTGA. The CDR3 is 14 amino acids.

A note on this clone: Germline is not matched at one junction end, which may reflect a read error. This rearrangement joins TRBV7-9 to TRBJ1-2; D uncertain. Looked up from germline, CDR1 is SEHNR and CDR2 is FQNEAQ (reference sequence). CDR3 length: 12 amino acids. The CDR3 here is CSSSLAPGEGTF. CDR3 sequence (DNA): TGTTCCAGCAGCTTAGCGCCCGGGGAAGGCACCTTC.

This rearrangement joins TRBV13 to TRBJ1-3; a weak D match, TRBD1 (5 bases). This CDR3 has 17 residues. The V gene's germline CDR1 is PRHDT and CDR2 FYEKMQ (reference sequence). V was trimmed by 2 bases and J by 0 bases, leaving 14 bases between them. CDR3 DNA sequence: TGTGCCAGCAGCTTATCGATGGACACCTTCTCTGGAAACACCATATATTTT. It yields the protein CASSLSMDTFSGNTIYF.

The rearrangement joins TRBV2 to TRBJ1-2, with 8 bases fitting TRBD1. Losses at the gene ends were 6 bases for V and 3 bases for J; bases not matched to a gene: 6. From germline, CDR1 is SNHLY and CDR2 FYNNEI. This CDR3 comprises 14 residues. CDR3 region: CASSFGTGHYGYTF. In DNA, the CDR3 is TGTGCCAGCAGCTTTGGGACAGGTCACTATGGCTACACCTTC.

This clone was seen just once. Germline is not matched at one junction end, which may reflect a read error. This CDR3 reads CAWQTGGNQPQHF. CDR3 bases: TGTGCCTGGCAAACAGGGGGCAACCAGCCCCAGCATTTT. The chain couples TRBV30 to TRBJ1-5; 9 nucleotides line up with TRBD1. This CDR3 is built from 13 residues. Germline CDR1 GTSNPN, CDR2 SVGIG (reference sequence).

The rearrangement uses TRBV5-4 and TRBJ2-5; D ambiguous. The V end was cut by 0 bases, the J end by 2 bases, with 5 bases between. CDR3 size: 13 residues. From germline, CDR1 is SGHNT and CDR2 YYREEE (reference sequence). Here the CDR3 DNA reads TGTGCCAGCAGCTTGGAGACACAAGAGACCCAGTACTTC. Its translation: CASSLETQETQYF.

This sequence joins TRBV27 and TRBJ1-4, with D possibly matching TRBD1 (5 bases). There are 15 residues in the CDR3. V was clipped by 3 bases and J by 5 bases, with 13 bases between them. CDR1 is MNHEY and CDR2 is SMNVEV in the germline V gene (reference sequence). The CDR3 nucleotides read TGTGCCAGCAGTTTGTCGACAGCCCTCAATGAAAAACTGTTTTTT. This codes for CASSLSTALNEKLFF. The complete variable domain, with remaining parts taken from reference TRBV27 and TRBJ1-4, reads EAQVTQNPRYLITVTGKKLTVTCSQNMNHEYMSWYRQDPGLGLRQIYYSMNVEVTDKGDVPEGYKVSRKEKRNFPLILESPSPNQTSLYFCASSLSTALNEKLFFGSGTQLSVL.